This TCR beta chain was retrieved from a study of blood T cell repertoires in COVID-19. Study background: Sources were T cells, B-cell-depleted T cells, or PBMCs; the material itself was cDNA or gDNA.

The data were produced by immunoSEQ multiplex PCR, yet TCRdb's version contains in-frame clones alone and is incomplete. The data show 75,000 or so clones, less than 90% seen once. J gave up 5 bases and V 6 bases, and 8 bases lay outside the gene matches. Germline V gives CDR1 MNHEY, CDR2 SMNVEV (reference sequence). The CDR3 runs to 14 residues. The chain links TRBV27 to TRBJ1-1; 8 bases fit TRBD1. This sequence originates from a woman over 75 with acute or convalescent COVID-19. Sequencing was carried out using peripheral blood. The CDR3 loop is CASRHQGARTEAFF. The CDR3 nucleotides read TGTGCCAGCAGACACCAGGGGGCTAGGACTGAAGCTTTCTTT.